The entry that follows covers one TCR beta chain sequence. This receptor's antigen is unknown. The input lacks base qualities; no much larger clone sits a single base away. The data are from a study of T cell repertoires in cytomegalovirus infection (dated 2019 in TCRdb). About the investigation overall: Alongside well-studied HLA-B-restricted epitopes, the peptide stimulations were aimed at recently identified HLA-C-restricted CMV epitopes, whose presentation resists viral immunomodulation. Donor HLA type was relevant to the analysis, as public TCR beta signatures indicated carriage of CMV infection together with the matching HLA type. The investigation overall reported the following: Cumulative frequency of public TCR beta family members discriminated carriers of CMV infection plus the relevant HLA type in this cohort and an independent 352-donor cohort. The ex vivo response was dominated by HLA-C-restricted CMV-specific TCR beta clonotypes, which also provided the single most frequent clonotype in two of eight donors.

In the paper's terms, the treatment or condition label means: in vitro stimulation with specific CMV peptide epitopes to enrich CMV-specific T cells. TCRdb shows the sequencer as Illumina HiSeq 1500. The public reads were reanalyzed by TCRdb: fastp trimming at Q25, MiXCR alignment, in-frame beta chains only. A single entry per CDR3 protein holds the most common genes and DNA from its merged rows. This sample gives about 900,000 distinct CDR3 sequences in total; around 30% of them show up just once. Over 11% of the sample is in the top ten clones. V ends up 7 bases short and J 7 bases short, with an unmatched junction base count of 10. The CDR1 and CDR2 encoded by the germline V gene (reference sequence) are SEHNR and FQNEAQ. The CDR3 spans 15 residues, from the cysteine through the phenylalanine. Only CDR3 DNA is held: 45 bases, read in frame from base 1.

The specimen was cultured CD8+ T cells from PBMCs, collected from culture after CMV antigen stimulation. This chain is built from TRBV7-9 and TRBJ2-1; TRBD2 aligns with 10 central bases. This clonotype was sampled from a human donor in good health (CMV status not recorded). Some clones in this sample may be carry-over from other donors' samples. The base sequence is TGTGCCAGCAACTCAGCGGGGGGGCCAGATAATGAGCAGTTCTTC. Protein translation: CASNSAGGPDNEQFF. Extended through the reference TRBV7-9 and TRBJ2-1 proteins, this CDR3 yields the full variable domain: DTGVSQNPRHKITKRGQNVTFRCDPISEHNRLYWYRQTLGQGPEFLTYFQNEAQLEKSRLLSDRFSAERPKGSFSTLEIQRTEQGDSAMYLCASNSAGGPDNEQFFGPGTRLTVL.